A single sample is the source of the 7 T cell receptor beta chains below, sequenced in a study of T cells in Graves' hyperthyroidism and ophthalmopathy. Regions amplified from RNA transcripts were the TCR beta CDR3 regions. When the TCR CDR3 underwent first-round RT-PCR, the HTBI primer set was used. Via MiXCR, TCRdb re-called the multiplex PCR reads, giving one row per CDR3 protein. The sample carries 500,000 to 650,000 distinct CDR3 sequences, about 14% recorded once. The source material was blood. These TCRs come from a woman aged 45 to 65 with Graves' ophthalmopathy.

This clonotype was counted many times. The gene calls are TRBV7-2 and TRBJ2-7; 10 bases align to TRBD2. CDR1 SGHTA and CDR2 FQGNSA come from the germline V gene. Germline trimming cut 1 base from V and 0 bases from J; bases unmatched to any gene: 3. The CDR3 length is 16 residues. The CDR3 protein is CASSLGGTSASYEQYF. CDR3 coding DNA: TGTGCCAGCAGCTTAGGTGGGACTAGCGCCTCCTACGAGCAGTACTTC.

The rearrangement joins TRBV9 to TRBJ1-1; D gene uncertain. The CDR3 loop spans 13 amino acids. V shed 0 bases and J shed 1 base, with 4 bases lying between them. Germline CDR1 and CDR2: SGDLS and YYNGEE. This chain's CDR3 is CASSVEQNTEAFF. The CDR3 nucleotides read TGTGCCAGCAGCGTAGAGCAGAACACTGAAGCTTTCTTT.

The rearrangement joins TRBV28 to TRBJ1-4; a possible D gene is TRBD1 (6 bases). Trimming pared 3 bases from V and 3 bases from J, leaving 8 bases between. This CDR3 has 14 residues. Germline V gives CDR1 MDHEN, CDR2 SYDVKM. The CDR3 reads CASSLSGANEKLFF. The CDR3 nucleotides are TGTGCCAGCAGTTTGTCAGGGGCTAATGAAAAACTGTTTTTT.

The V call is TRBV28, the J call TRBJ1-2; 9 nucleotides match TRBD1. The germline gives CDR1 MDHEN, CDR2 SYDVKM. The CDR3 runs to 15 residues. V trimming: 5 bases; J trimming: 0 bases; junction bases outside the gene matches: 4. The CDR3 DNA sequence: TGTGCCAGCAGTCACACAGGGGGCCCTAACTATGGCTACACCTTC. Protein sequence: CASSHTGGPNYGYTF.

The V call is TRBV29-1, the J call TRBJ2-5, with unresolved D. Germline V gene lookup returns CDR1 SQVTM and CDR2 ANQGSEA. V was clipped by 6 bases and J by 0 bases, with 5 bases between them. CDR3 size: 11 residues. The DNA for the CDR3 is TGCAGCGTGTCGTACCAAGAGACCCAGTACTTC. Protein sequence: CSVSYQETQYF.

This clonotype was recorded once. This could be a read error, since a much larger clone is one nucleotide away. The chain links TRBV6-2 or TRBV6-3 to TRBJ1-1, with D possibly being TRBD1 (6 bases). V lost 2 bases to trimming and J lost 4 bases, with 17 bases between them. This CDR3 spans 16 amino acids. CDR1 is MNHEY, CDR2 SVGEGT, per germline. The CDR3 spells CASSYAGQIMSTEAFF. CDR3 nucleotides: TGTGCCAGCAGTTACGCAGGACAGATAATGAGCACTGAAGCTTTCTTT.

The chain couples TRBV7-3 to TRBJ2-7; 7 bases agree with TRBD1. This CDR3 is 15 amino acids long. V shed 5 bases, J shed 3 bases, and the junction held 10 bases outside the gene matches. Germline V lookup: CDR1 SGHTA, CDR2 FQGTGA. In nucleotides, the CDR3 is TGTGCCAGCAGCCACTTCTCAGGGACAGACTACGAGCAGTACTTC. Protein: CASSHFSGTDYEQYF.